The following is a T cell receptor beta chain sequence with its context. The data were taken from a study of control samples from healthy donors and cancer patients. TCRdb keeps only in-frame clones here, not all; method: immunoSEQ multiplex PCR. The sample lists 75,000 to 100,000 clones, 70% to 90% seen once, with 13% to 15% in the top ten. The length of the CDR3 is 17 residues. Per germline, CDR1 SGDLS and CDR2 YYNGEE. Deletions cut 0 bases from V and 0 bases from J, with 10 bases between. Sequencing used blood. This rearrangement joins TRBV9 to TRBJ2-6; D is possibly TRBD1 (6 bases). The TCR originated in a man aged 25 to 40 in good health. The CDR3 coding sequence is TGTGCCAGCAGCGTAGATCCGGACAGCTCTGGGGCCAACGTCCTGACTTTC. Protein product: CASSVDPDSSGANVLTF.